This T cell receptor beta chain appears in the sequencing data of a study of CD8 T cell repertoires and HIV-1 epitope variants. As for the study in general: Twenty-five autologous and known Gag and Nef epitope variant peptides each stimulated T cells separately. Enriched T cells were co-cultured with equal autologous T cell-negative cells.

Findings and caveats of the study: The TAALDMSHF plasma variant had no responses, unlike KF9 (about five clonotypes) and HW9 (one).

The table came from immunoSEQ multiplex PCR; TCRdb's copy has only in-frame clones and leaves some out. The repertoire has about 5,600 clones, about 60% of them found once; the top ten carry roughly 45%. CDR3 length: 13 amino acids. The germline V gene has CDR1 SGHRS and CDR2 YFSETQ. Trimming took off 2 bases at V and 4 bases at J, with 9 bases between the two ends. This clone was seen more than once but under ten times. Antigen unknown. The material sequenced was cultured CD8+ T cells derived from PBMCs. This sequence originates from a male donor with HIV. The chain employs TRBV5-1 and TRBJ1-1, with a tentative D call TRBD1 (5 bases). CDR3 sequence (DNA): TGCGCCAGCAGCTTATATGGGGGCACTGAAGCTTTCTTT. Translation gives CASSLYGGTEAFF.